This T cell receptor beta chain was profiled in a study of T-cell reconstitution after alpha-beta-depleted transplantation in children. This clonotype has more than one count but fewer than ten. The CDR3 runs 15 residues. The germline V gene has CDR1 SGHTA and CDR2 FQGNSA. The V end lost 2 bases, the J end lost 2 bases, and 11 bases lay between the germline ends. TCRbeta library preparation incorporated unique molecular identifiers. Each CDR3 protein is one row after TCRdb ran MiXCR on the PCR reads. This sample has almost 500,000 distinct CDR3 sequences, with around 12% found just once. The sequencing here drew on PBMCs from the stem cell graft donor, taken from the stem cell graft. The rearrangement joins TRBV7-2 to TRBJ2-3; the D gene is possibly TRBD2 (5 bases). This sequence originates from a human donor who donated a stem cell graft to a child with combined immunodeficiency. The CDR3 protein is CASSLISVNTDTQYF. The CDR3 nucleotides read TGTGCCAGCAGCTTAATTAGCGTCAACACAGATACGCAGTATTTT.